This T cell receptor beta chain came from a study of T cell responses to AZD1222 COVID-19 vaccine. V was cut by 2 bases and J by 4 bases, with 9 bases left in between. This CDR3 has 13 residues. Germline V gene lookup returns CDR1 SGHRS and CDR2 YFSETQ. TCRdb's copy holds only in-frame clones and misses some; the assay was immunoSEQ multiplex PCR. This sample has some 150,000 clones, with roughly 85% found just once. This clonotype was obtained from an adult in good health. The input for sequencing was peripheral blood, taken on day 0 of AZD1222 vaccination. The chain combines TRBV5-1 with TRBJ1-1; D not certain. The CDR3 region has the DNA TGCGCCAGCAGCTTCGCGCGGGGCACTGAAGCTTTCTTT. It encodes CASSFARGTEAFF.